This T cell receptor beta chain is from a study of cytomegalovirus exposure and HLA in healthy donors. General study results and limits: Many donors shared some public TCRs, even though most TCR sequences were rare. Previously analyzed data showed that most TCR beta V segments were productive at a frequency of about 87% or about 30%.

This CDR3 is built from 14 residues. The ends were cut back, 5 bases at V and 8 bases at J, with 19 bases in the middle. Looked up from germline, CDR1 is MNHNS and CDR2 is SASEGT. As for this clone: Its target is not known.

PCR used 60 Vbeta primers and 13 Jbeta primers. Produced via immunoSEQ multiplex PCR; TCRdb's table is partial and in-frame only. The sample holds roughly 190,000 clones; about four fifths are singletons and the top ten take approximately 1.6%. The rearrangement joins TRBV6-1 to TRBJ2-7; D is perhaps TRBD2 (5 bases). Source material: PBMCs. The sequence came from a man in his forties in good health and CMV-seropositive. The CDR3 reads CASSHPNSALQQYF. The DNA for the CDR3 is TGTGCCAGCAGTCATCCCAATAGCGCCTTGCAGCAGTACTTC.